This T cell receptor (beta chain) was captured by sequencing in a study of T-cell reconstitution after alpha-beta-depleted transplantation in children. As concerns this clonotype: Its specificity is not known.

From germline, CDR1 is DFQATT and CDR2 SNEGSKA (reference sequence). The V segment lost 8 bases and the J segment 0 bases; nucleotides outside the gene matches: 4. The CDR3 totals 13 residues. TCRbeta library construction was performed incorporating unique molecular identifiers. MiXCR, applied by TCRdb to the PCR reads, yields one record per CDR3 protein. Here the sample spans under 250,000 distinct CDR3 sequences, more than 20% being singletons. The study's findings and limits: Alpha-beta T cells about two months after transplant reportedly derived from several hundred expanded graft clones. Hyperexpanded clones declined; after one year, newly produced T cells mostly supplied diversity. Some patients' high day-60 TCRbeta diversity was traced to surviving recipient T cells and thymic progenitors.

This clonotype was sampled from a female patient aged 2-9 years who had a stem cell transplant for congenital amegakaryocytic thrombocytopenia, so the T cells may come from the graft donor. The sequences come from PBMCs, mostly from graft donor cells, collected 360 days after TCRalphabeta/CD19-depleted stem cell transplant. The chain has TRBV20-1 and TRBJ2-3, with 8 bases aligning to TRBD2. The CDR3 coding sequence is TGCAGTCTCGGGGGGGCTAGCACAGATACGCAGTATTTT. This translates into CSLGGASTDTQYF.